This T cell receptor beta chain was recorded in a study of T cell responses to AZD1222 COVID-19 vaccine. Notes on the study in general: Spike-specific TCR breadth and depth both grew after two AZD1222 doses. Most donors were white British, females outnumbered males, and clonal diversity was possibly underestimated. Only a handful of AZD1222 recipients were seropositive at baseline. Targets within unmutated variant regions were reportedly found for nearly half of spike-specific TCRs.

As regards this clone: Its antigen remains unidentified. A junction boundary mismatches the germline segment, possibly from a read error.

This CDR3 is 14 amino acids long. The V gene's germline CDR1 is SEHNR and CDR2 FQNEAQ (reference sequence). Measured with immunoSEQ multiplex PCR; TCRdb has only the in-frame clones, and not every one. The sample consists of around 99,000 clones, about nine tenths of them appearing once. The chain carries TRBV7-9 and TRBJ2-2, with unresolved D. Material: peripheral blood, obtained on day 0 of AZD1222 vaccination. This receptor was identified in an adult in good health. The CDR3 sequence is CASSADAKTGELFF. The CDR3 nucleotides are TGTGCCAGCAGTGCCGACGCGAAAACCGGGGAGCTGTTTTTT.